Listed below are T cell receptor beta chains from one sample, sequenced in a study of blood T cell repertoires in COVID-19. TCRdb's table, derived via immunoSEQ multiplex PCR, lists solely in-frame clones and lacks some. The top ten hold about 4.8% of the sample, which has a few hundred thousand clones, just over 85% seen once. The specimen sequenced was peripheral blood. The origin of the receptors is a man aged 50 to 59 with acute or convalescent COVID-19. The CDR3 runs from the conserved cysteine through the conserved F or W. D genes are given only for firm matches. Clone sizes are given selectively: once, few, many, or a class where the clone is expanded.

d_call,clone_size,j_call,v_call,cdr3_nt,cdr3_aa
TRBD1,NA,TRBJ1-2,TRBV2,TGTGCCAGCAGTGGGACAGGGTTCGAGGGCTACACCTTC,CASSGTGFEGYTF
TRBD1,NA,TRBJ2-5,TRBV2,TGTGCCAGCAGGAGAGACAGGGACCAAGAGACCCAGTACTTC,CASRRDRDQETQYF
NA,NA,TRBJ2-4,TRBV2,TGTGCCAGCACCAGCGCCGGGACACAACTAAACATTCAGTACTTC,CASTSAGTQLNIQYF
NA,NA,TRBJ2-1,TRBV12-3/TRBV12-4,TGTGCCAGCATTCGCCAGGGGTCCGATGAGCAGTTCTTC,CASIRQGSDEQFF
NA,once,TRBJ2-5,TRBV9,TGTGCCAGCAGCGCTAGATCTCTGGAGACCCAGTACTTC,CASSARSLETQYF
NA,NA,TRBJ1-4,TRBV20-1,TGCAGTGCAAGGGGAGGCGAAAAACTGTTTTTT,CSARGGEKLFF
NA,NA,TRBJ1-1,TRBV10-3,TGTGCCATCAGTCGGGTGAACACTGAAGCTTTCTTT,CAISRVNTEAFF
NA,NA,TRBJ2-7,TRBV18,TGTGCCAGCTCATCCCAGGGGAATACCTACGAGCAGTACTTC,CASSSQGNTYEQYF
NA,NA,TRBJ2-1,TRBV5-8,TGTGCCAGCAGCTTGCTCCGGGGGGAGCAGTTCTTC,CASSLLRGEQFF
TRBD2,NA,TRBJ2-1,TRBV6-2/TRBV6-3,TGTGCCAGCAGTTACTCGAGGTCCGGGGGGTATGAGCAGTTCTTC,CASSYSRSGGYEQFF
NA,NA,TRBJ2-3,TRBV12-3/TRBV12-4,TGTGCCAGCAGTCCCAAAGATACGCAGTATTTT,CASSPKDTQYF
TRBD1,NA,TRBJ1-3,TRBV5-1,TGCGCCAGCAGCTCCGGGACAGGGATGAGAGGAAACACCATATATTTT,CASSSGTGMRGNTIYF
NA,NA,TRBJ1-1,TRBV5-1,TGCGCCAGCAGCTTGGACAGCTCTGCCTTGAACACTGAAGCTTTCTTT,CASSLDSSALNTEAFF
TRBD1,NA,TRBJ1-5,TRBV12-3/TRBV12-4,TGTGCCAGCAGTTTAGGGACAGGGATGCCCCAGCATTTT,CASSLGTGMPQHF
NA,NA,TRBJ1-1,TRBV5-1,TGCGCCAGCCGTGCTGAGGGCACTGAAGCTTTCTTT,CASRAEGTEAFF
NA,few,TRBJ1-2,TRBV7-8,TGTGCCAGCAGCCCGGACAGTAACTATGGCTACACCTTC,CASSPDSNYGYTF
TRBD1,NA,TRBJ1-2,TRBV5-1,TGCGCCAGCAGCTTCACGTCATCTACAGGGGAGGACTATGGCTACACCTTC,CASSFTSSTGEDYGYTF
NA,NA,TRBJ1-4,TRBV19,TGTGCCAGTCGACGTACCCTTACCGGGGAAAAACTGTTTTTT,CASRRTLTGEKLFF
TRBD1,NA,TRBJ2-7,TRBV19,TGTGCCAGTTCACAGGGGGCAGGCGGGTTGGAGCAGTACTTC,CASSQGAGGLEQYF
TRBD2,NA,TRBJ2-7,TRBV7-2,TGTGCCAGCAGTCCGGGACTACCTTCCTACGAGCAGTACTTC,CASSPGLPSYEQYF
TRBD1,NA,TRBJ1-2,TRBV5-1,TGCGCCAGCAGCTCCGGGACAGGGAACTATGGCTACACCTTC,CASSSGTGNYGYTF
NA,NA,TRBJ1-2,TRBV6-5,TGTGCCAGCAGTTCCGGGACAACCTATGGCTACACCTTC,CASSSGTTYGYTF
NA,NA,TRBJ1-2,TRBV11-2,TGTGCCAGCAGCTTAGTCGGGAGCTCCGGGACTTATGGCTACACCTTC,CASSLVGSSGTYGYTF
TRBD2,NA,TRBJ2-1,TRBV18,TGTGCCAGCTCACCTGGACTAGCTTCCTACAATGAGCAGTTCTTC,CASSPGLASYNEQFF
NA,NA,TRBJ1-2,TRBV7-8,TGTGCCAGCAGCCCCTTACAGGCCTATGGCTACACCTTC,CASSPLQAYGYTF
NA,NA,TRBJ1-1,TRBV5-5,TGTGCCAGCACCGGGGGGCGGAACACTGAAGCTTTCTTT,CASTGGRNTEAFF
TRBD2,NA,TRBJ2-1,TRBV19,TGTGCCAGTAGTTTTCGGGCTAGCGGGGGGGTTAGCTCCTACAATGAGCAGTTCTTC,CASSFRASGGVSSYNEQFF